The next 6 T cell receptor beta chains were all read from a single sample in a study of T cell responses to AZD1222 COVID-19 vaccine. Repertoires were generated with immunoSEQ multiplex PCR, while TCRdb's copy carries only in-frame clones and drops some. The table includes 75,000 to 85,000 clones, around nine tenths detected once. The source material was peripheral blood, sampled 28 days after the second AZD1222 dose. All receptors derive from an adult who received the AZD1222 COVID-19 vaccine.

The chain joins TRBV4-2 to TRBJ2-2; 9 positions agree with TRBD1. The length of the CDR3 is 15 residues. CDR1 and CDR2 from the germline V gene are LGHNA and YNFKEQ. V lost 4 bases, J lost 6 bases, and 6 bases stayed unmatched. DNA for the CDR3: TGTGCCAGCAGCCTCGGGACAGGGTGGCCCGGGGAGCTGTTTTTT. This sequence encodes CASSLGTGWPGELFF.

V is TRBV4-3 and J is TRBJ1-2, with D unresolved. The CDR3 loop spans 16 amino acids. The germline V and J ends were trimmed by 1 base and 4 bases, with 16 bases remaining between them. Germline V gene sequence: CDR1 LGHNA, CDR2 YSLEER. The CDR3 DNA reads TGCGCCAGCAGCCAAGCCTGGGCCGCGGGCCCCTATGGCTACACCTTC. Amino acid sequence: CASSQAWAAGPYGYTF.

Notes on this clone: The junction differs from germline at one of its ends, possibly a read error. The rearrangement links TRBV7-2 to TRBJ2-7; D unresolved. There are 12 residues in the CDR3. Per the germline V gene, CDR1 is SGHTA and CDR2 is FQGNSA. In nucleotides, the CDR3 is TGTGCCAGCAGCTTATCCCGGGTCCGGCTTCACTTC. Translation: CASSLSRVRLHF.

The V and J genes are TRBV19 and TRBJ2-5; TRBD2 matches at 10 bases. Germline V gene data show CDR1 as LNHDA and CDR2 as SQIVND (reference sequence). This CDR3 has 16 residues. The junction had 4 bases not matched to a gene; V was cut back by 2 bases and J by 1 base. The CDR3 spells CASSILSGGAQETQYF. CDR3 in DNA: TGTGCCAGTAGTATATTAAGCGGGGGGGCCCAAGAGACCCAGTACTTC.

The chain carries TRBV27 and TRBJ2-5; D unclear. The CDR3 covers 15 residues. CDR1 is MNHEY and CDR2 is SMNVEV in the germline V gene (reference sequence). V was shortened by 6 bases and J by 3 bases, with 17 bases between the two germline ends. The CDR3 bases are TGTGCCAGCAGGCCCAGACCTGTGTCGGAAGAGACCCAGTACTTC. Translation gives CASRPRPVSEETQYF.

The chain joins TRBV7-2 to TRBJ2-5; possibly TRBD1 for D (6 bases). Germline CDR1 reads SGHTA; CDR2 reads FQGNSA. The CDR3 has 15 residues. The V end lost 1 base, the J end lost 7 bases, and 16 bases lay between the germline ends. The CDR3 DNA sequence: TGTGCCAGCAGCTTAGGGGCAGGGGTTTATGGGACCCAGTACTTC. As protein: CASSLGAGVYGTQYF.